Following are 21 T cell receptor beta chains from one sample sequenced in a study of T cell clonality in common variable immunodeficiency. Sequenced by immunoSEQ multiplex PCR; TCRdb stores in-frame clones only, minus some. Observed in the sample are some 64,000 clones, none of them singletons. Specimen: peripheral blood mononuclear cells. Receptors originate from a person aged 18-69 years in good health.

This clone has ten or more counts. Read sequence stops 3 residues before the CDR3 end, and the germline J gene provides the missing end. The J gene is TRBJ1-2, the V gene TRBV15; 7 bases align to TRBD1. This CDR3 spans 16 amino acids. The germline V gene has CDR1 LNHNV and CDR2 YYDKDF (reference sequence). Losses at the gene ends were 3 bases for V and 4 bases for J; bases not matched to a gene: 11. The covered CDR3 bases are TGTGCCACCAGCAGGCCGGTAAGACAGGGAGGCTATGGC. It yields the protein CATSRPVRQGGYG. The whole CDR3 reads CATSRPVRQGGYGYTF.

This clone showed up many times. The CDR3 end lies 3 residues beyond the end of the read and is filled in from the germline J gene. The rearrangement uses TRBV19 and TRBJ1-2, with D maybe TRBD1 (6 bases). Germline CDR1 LNHDA, CDR2 SQIVND (reference sequence). V lost 5 bases and J 5 bases, leaving 15 bases between the germline ends. The CDR3 has 14 residues. CDR3 sequence: CASSLYGTPYGYTF. CDR3 DNA, as far as it was read: TGTGCCAGTAGTCTCTACGGGACACCGTATGGC.

The table lists this clone with many counts. The DNA ends 3 residues before the CDR3 does, and the rest of the CDR3 is filled in from the germline J gene. This sequence joins TRBV19 and TRBJ1-5, with D maybe TRBD1 (6 bases). Germline CDR1 reads LNHDA; CDR2 reads SQIVND (reference sequence). V lost 3 bases and J 7 bases, leaving 13 bases between the germline ends. This CDR3 has 14 amino acids. The part of the CDR3 DNA that was read is TGTGCCAGTAGTATGGACACAGGGAGACAGCCC. It specifies CASSMDTGRQP. Given in full, the CDR3 is CASSMDTGRQPQHF.

This clone was recorded at least ten times. The read terminates 3 residues before the CDR3 end, so the remaining end is supplied by the germline J gene. V and J are TRBV6-2 or TRBV6-3 and TRBJ1-5, with a possible D match to TRBD1 (5 bases). From germline, CDR1 is MNHEY and CDR2 SVGEGT. This CDR3 region has 15 residues. V was shortened by 6 bases and J by 6 bases, with 18 bases between the two germline ends. The CDR3 loop reads CASSTGRVRGQPQHF. The DNA read from the CDR3 is TGTGCCAGCAGCACGGGCAGGGTGAGAGGTCAGCCC.

This clone has ten or more counts. The sequenced fragment ends 3 residues before the CDR3 boundary, so the rest is inferred from the germline J gene. The V call is TRBV18, the J call TRBJ2-1; TRBD2 aligns across 11 bases. The junction had 7 bases not matched to a gene; V was cut back by 5 bases and J by 4 bases. The CDR3 loop spans 16 amino acids. CDR1 and CDR2 from the germline V gene are KGHSH and LQKENI. Here the CDR3 reads CASSILAGASYNEQFF. The CDR3 DNA, read in part, is TGTGCCAGCTCAATACTAGCGGGGGCCTCGTACAATGAG.

This clone was seen at least ten times. Read sequence stops 3 residues before the CDR3 end, and the germline J gene provides the missing end. The chain uses TRBV20-1 and TRBJ2-5; 11 nucleotides align to TRBD2. V shed 4 bases, J shed 5 bases, and the junction held 9 bases outside the gene matches. CDR3 size: 15 residues. The germline gives CDR1 DFQATT, CDR2 SNEGSKA (reference sequence). The part of the CDR3 DNA that was read is TGCAGTGCTATCCGAGTTAGCGGGAGGGCGGAGACC. Translated, it gives CSAIRVSGRAET. The CDR3 in full is CSAIRVSGRAETQYF.

This clone showed up many times. The missing CDR3 end, 3 residues past where the read stops, is filled in from the germline J gene. The chain employs TRBV18 and TRBJ2-7; 8 nucleotides agree with TRBD1. The germline gives CDR1 KGHSH, CDR2 LQKENI. V gave up 8 bases and J gave up 2 bases; unmatched junction bases: 5. This CDR3 comprises 13 residues. CDR3 DNA (partial): TGTGCCAGCCGGGGACAGGCGACCTACGAG. It yields the protein CASRGQATYE. The entire CDR3 sequence reads CASRGQATYEQYF.

This clone appeared many times. CDR3 sequence reads: CASSLGRGNQPQHF. The covered CDR3 bases are TGCGCCAGCAGCCTTGGAAGGGGGAATCAGCCC. The V call is TRBV5-1, the J call TRBJ1-5; D perhaps matches TRBD1 (6 bases). The CDR3 end lies 3 residues beyond the end of the read and is filled in from the germline J gene. Trimming removed 4 bases from V and 4 bases from J, with 12 bases in between. Germline lookup yields CDR1 SGHRS and CDR2 YFSETQ. The CDR3 is 14 amino acids.

This clone was seen at least ten times. The sequenced fragment ends 3 residues before the CDR3 boundary, so the rest is inferred from the germline J gene. This chain links TRBV2 with TRBJ2-3; D is unclear. Germline CDR1 SNHLY, CDR2 FYNNEI. There are 13 residues in the CDR3. The V end was cut by 6 bases, the J end by 2 bases, with 9 bases between. Incomplete CDR3 DNA: TGTGCCAGCAGCGAGCCCTTCACAGATACG. This encodes CASSEPFTDT. The CDR3 in full is CASSEPFTDTQYF.

This clone was seen many times. The read ends 3 residues shy of where the CDR3 ends; the end is completed using the germline J gene. This chain uses TRBV7-8 with TRBJ2-1; D may be TRBD2 (5 bases). Trimming pared 5 bases from V and 8 bases from J, leaving 19 bases between. The germline CDR1 and CDR2 sequences are SGHVS and FQNEAQ. This CDR3 has 15 residues. The CDR3 sequence: CASSPVGKPDYEQFF. CDR3 DNA (partial): TGTGCCAGCAGCCCAGTTGGGAAACCGGACTATGAG.

This clone was counted many times. The DNA ends 3 residues before the CDR3 does, and the rest of the CDR3 is filled in from the germline J gene. V usage is TRBV20-1 and J usage is TRBJ2-7; TRBD1 aligns across 9 bases. This CDR3 is 12 amino acids long. CDR1 DFQATT and CDR2 SNEGSKA come from the germline V gene (reference sequence). The J segment lost 2 bases and the V segment lost 7 bases, leaving 3 bases of the junction unmatched. CDR3 bases read: TGCAGTGTCCGACAGGGGGCCTACGAG. It is translated as CSVRQGAYE. The full CDR3 is CSVRQGAYEQYF.

This clone was counted ten times or more. The CDR3 end lies 3 residues beyond the end of the read and is filled in from the germline J gene. The V and J genes are TRBV2 and TRBJ2-3; TRBD2 matches 7 bases. J gave up 2 bases and V 3 bases, and 2 bases lay outside the gene matches. The length of the CDR3 is 14 residues. Germline-derived CDR1 and CDR2 are SNHLY and FYNNEI. The CDR3 bases that were read are TGTGCCAGCAGTGAGGGGGGGTACACAGATACG. This gives the protein CASSEGGYTDT. The entire CDR3 sequence reads CASSEGGYTDTQYF.

This clone was seen repeatedly, ten times or more. The read finishes 3 residues shy of the CDR3 end, and the germline J gene is used to complete it. The V and J genes are TRBV13 and TRBJ1-3; D is perhaps TRBD1 (6 bases). Trimming cost V 2 bases and J 0 bases, with 11 bases left between them. The CDR3 sequence is 16 residues long. Germline V lookup: CDR1 PRHDT, CDR2 FYEKMQ (reference sequence). The covered CDR3 bases are TGTGCCAGCAGCTTAAAGGGGGGGCTCTCTGGAAACACC. Protein: CASSLKGGLSGNT. From start to end, the CDR3 is CASSLKGGLSGNTIYF.

This clone was seen a few times. The CDR3 goes on 3 residues after the read ends, and that part is filled in from the germline J gene. The chain recombines TRBV5-5 with TRBJ2-7; no clear D gene. Trimming removed 4 bases from V and 1 base from J, with 12 bases in between. CDR3 length: 14 residues. Germline V gene sequence: CDR1 SGHKS, CDR2 YYEKEE (reference sequence). CDR3 region: CASSRTVVSYEQYF. The CDR3 DNA, read in part, is TGTGCCAGCAGCCGTACCGTAGTTTCCTACGAG.

In this sample, this clone turned up many times. Read data end 3 residues before the CDR3 end; the end is taken from the germline J gene. The chain recombines TRBV19 with TRBJ1-2; D possibly corresponds to TRBD1 (5 bases). V shed 4 bases and J shed 6 bases, with 12 bases lying between them. CDR1 and CDR2 (germline): LNHDA, SQIVND (reference sequence). This CDR3 has 13 residues. The CDR3 reads CASSRQKENGYTF. The part of the CDR3 DNA that was read is TGTGCCAGTAGTAGACAGAAGGAGAATGGC.

This clone was found many times. Incomplete CDR3 DNA: TGTGCCAGCAGCCAAGCAGCGGGACCCGGGGAG. Translated: CASSQAAGPGE. The complete CDR3 protein is CASSQAAGPGELFF. The genes are TRBV4-2 and TRBJ2-2; 7 nucleotides match TRBD2. The read terminates 3 residues ahead of where the CDR3 ends, so the germline J gene completes it. CDR3 size: 14 residues. V shed 1 base and J 6 bases; nucleotides not matched to a gene: 2. In germline, CDR1 is LGHNA, CDR2 YNFKEQ.

By proportion, this clone is medium-sized. The CDR3 end is not reached by the read, which stops 3 residues before it; the germline J gene fills it in. J is TRBJ2-2 and V is TRBV6-4; 7 bases match TRBD1. CDR1 and CDR2 from the germline V gene are MRHNA and SNTAGT. Trimming removed 5 bases from V and 5 bases from J; junction bases left unmatched: 8. The length of the CDR3 is 15 residues. Incomplete CDR3 DNA: TGTGCCAGCAGTCCCGGGACAGAGAGTACCGGGGAG. Amino acids: CASSPGTESTGE. From start to end, the CDR3 is CASSPGTESTGELFF.

The sample holds many counts of this clone. The read stops 3 residues short of the end of the CDR3; the missing end is completed from the germline J gene. This chain joins TRBV20-1 and TRBJ2-1; D unclear. The CDR3 covers 10 residues. Trimming shortened V by 2 bases and J by 7 bases, and 3 bases separated the two germline ends. Germline V gene sequence: CDR1 DFQATT, CDR2 SNEGSKA (reference sequence). CDR3 bases read: TGCAGTGCTAGAACTAATGAG. Translation: CSARTNE. The whole CDR3 protein is CSARTNEQFF.

At least ten counts were recorded for this clone. The missing CDR3 end, 3 residues past where the read stops, is filled in from the germline J gene. This chain uses TRBV20-1 with TRBJ2-7; tentative D call: TRBD1 (5 bases). The germline CDR1 and CDR2 sequences are DFQATT and SNEGSKA (reference sequence). This CDR3 spans 15 amino acids. V gave up 4 bases and J gave up 0 bases, with 16 bases separating them. The CDR3 loop reads CSATPIRDSSYEQYF. The DNA read from the CDR3 is TGCAGTGCTACCCCGATCCGAGACAGCTCCTACGAG.

This clone appeared many times. The read falls 3 residues short of the CDR3 end, and the missing part is taken from the germline J gene. This chain joins TRBV27 and TRBJ1-5; 8 bases match TRBD1. The junction had 7 bases not matched to a gene; V was cut back by 6 bases and J by 0 bases. This CDR3 region has 16 residues. Germline assignment: CDR1 MNHEY and CDR2 SMNVEV (reference sequence). Here the CDR3 reads CASRHGQGYSNQPQHF. CDR3 DNA, as far as it was read: TGTGCCAGCAGGCACGGACAGGGATATAGCAATCAGCCC.

This clone was seen ten or more times. From the germline J gene comes the end of the CDR3, since the read stops 3 residues before it. The V call is TRBV20-1, the J call TRBJ1-2; TRBD1 matches 8 bases. Germline V gene data show CDR1 as DFQATT and CDR2 as SNEGSKA (reference sequence). CDR3 length equals 13 residues. The part of the CDR3 DNA that was read is TGCAGTGCTAGTTACAGGGGGAGTGGAGGC. It encodes CSASYRGSGG. The CDR3 as a whole reads CSASYRGSGGYTF.